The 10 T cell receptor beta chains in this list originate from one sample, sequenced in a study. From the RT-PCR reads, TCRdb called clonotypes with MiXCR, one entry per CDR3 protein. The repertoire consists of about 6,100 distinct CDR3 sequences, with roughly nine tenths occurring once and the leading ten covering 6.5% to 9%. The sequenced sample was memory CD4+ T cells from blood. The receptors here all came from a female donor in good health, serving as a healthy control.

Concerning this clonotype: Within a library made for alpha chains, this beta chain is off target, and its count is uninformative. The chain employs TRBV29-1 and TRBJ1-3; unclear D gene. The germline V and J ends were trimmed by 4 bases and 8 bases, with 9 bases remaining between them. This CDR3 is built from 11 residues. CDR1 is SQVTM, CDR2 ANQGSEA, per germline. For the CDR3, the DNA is TGCAGCGTTGTAGAAGCTTACACCATATATTTT. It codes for CSVVEAYTIYF. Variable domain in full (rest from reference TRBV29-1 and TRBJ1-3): SAVISQKPSRDICQRGTSLTIQCQVDSQVTMMFWYRQQPGQSLTLIATANQGSEATYESGFVIDKFPISRPNLTFSTLTVSNMSPEDSSIYLCSVVEAYTIYFGEGSWLTVV.

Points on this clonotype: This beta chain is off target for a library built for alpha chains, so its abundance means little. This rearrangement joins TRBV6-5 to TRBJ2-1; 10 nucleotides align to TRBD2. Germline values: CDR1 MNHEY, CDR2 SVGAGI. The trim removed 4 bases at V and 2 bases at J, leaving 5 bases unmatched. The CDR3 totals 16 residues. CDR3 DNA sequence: TGTGCCAGCAGTTCAACTGGACTAGCGGCCTACAATGAGCAGTTCTTC. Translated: CASSSTGLAAYNEQFF.

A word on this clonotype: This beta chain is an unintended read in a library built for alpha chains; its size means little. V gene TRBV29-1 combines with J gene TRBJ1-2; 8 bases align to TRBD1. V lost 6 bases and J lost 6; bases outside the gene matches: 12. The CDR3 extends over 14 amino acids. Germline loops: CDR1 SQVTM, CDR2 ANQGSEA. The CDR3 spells CSVAKGTGGDGYTF. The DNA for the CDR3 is TGCAGCGTAGCAAAGGGGACAGGCGGAGATGGCTACACCTTC.

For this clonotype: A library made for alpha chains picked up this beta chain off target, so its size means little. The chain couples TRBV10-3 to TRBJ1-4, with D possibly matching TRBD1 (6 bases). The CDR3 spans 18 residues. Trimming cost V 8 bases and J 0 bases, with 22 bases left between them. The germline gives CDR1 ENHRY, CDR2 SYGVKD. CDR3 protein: CAISDPDRALATNEKLFF. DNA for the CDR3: TGTGCCATCTCCGATCCGGACAGAGCCCTAGCAACTAATGAAAAACTGTTTTTT.

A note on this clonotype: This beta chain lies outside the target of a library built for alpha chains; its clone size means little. CDR3 protein: CSVVASRSEQFF. CDR3 DNA: TGCAGCGTTGTGGCTAGCCGCAGTGAGCAGTTCTTC. The chain links TRBV29-1 to TRBJ2-1; tentatively, D is TRBD2 (5 bases). Trimming cost V 4 bases and J 9 bases, with 13 bases left between them. Germline CDR1 reads SQVTM; CDR2 reads ANQGSEA. The CDR3 has 12 amino acids.

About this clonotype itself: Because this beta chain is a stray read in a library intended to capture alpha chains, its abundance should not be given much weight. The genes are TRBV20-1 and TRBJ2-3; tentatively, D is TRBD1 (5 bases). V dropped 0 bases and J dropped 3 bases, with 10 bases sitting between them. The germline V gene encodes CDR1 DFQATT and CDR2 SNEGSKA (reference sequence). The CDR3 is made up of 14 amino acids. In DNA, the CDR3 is TGCAGTGCTAGAGATACAGGCCGAACAGATACGCAGTATTTT. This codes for CSARDTGRTDTQYF.

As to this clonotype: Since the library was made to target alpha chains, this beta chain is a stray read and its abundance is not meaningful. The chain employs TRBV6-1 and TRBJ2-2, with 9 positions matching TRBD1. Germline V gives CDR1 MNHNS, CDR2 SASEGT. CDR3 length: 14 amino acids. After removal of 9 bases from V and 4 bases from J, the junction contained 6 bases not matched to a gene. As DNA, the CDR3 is TGTGCCAGTTTGGGACAGGGCCGCACCGGGGAGCTGTTTTTT. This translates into CASLGQGRTGELFF.

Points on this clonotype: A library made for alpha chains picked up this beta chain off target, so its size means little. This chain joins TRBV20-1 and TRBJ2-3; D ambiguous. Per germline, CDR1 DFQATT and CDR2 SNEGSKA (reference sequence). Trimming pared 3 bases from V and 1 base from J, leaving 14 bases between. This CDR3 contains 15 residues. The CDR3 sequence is CSASGAGYGTDTQYF. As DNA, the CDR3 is TGCAGTGCTAGCGGTGCCGGCTACGGCACAGATACGCAGTATTTT.

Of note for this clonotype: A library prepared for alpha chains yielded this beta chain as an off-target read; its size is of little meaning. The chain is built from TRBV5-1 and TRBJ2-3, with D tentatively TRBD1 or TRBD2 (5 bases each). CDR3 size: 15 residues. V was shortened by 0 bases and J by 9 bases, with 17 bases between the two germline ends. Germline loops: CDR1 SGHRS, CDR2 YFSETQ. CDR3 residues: CASSLAGAAAETQYF. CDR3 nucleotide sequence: TGCGCCAGCAGCTTGGCCGGGGCTGCTGCCGAAACGCAGTATTTT.

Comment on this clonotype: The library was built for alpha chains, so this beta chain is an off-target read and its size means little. CDR3 protein: CASSVGVPTGELFF. The CDR3 nucleotides are TGTGCCAGCAGCGTAGGAGTTCCCACCGGGGAGCTGTTTTTT. The chain recombines TRBV9 with TRBJ2-2; no clear D gene. The germline gives CDR1 SGDLS, CDR2 YYNGEE. The CDR3 totals 14 residues. The V end lost 0 bases, the J end lost 4 bases, and 7 bases lay between the germline ends.